Following are 22 T cell receptor beta chains from one sample sequenced in a study of type 1 regulatory T cells. The antigens these receptors bind are not known. TCRdb reprocessed the reads via MiXCR and lists one record per CDR3 protein. The sample consists of 60,000 to 70,000 distinct CDR3 sequences, around 49% of them appearing once. The material sequenced was cultured non-Tr1 T cells, either the whole culture or a sorted T cell fraction (not recorded which). Every receptor here comes from a human donor in good health.

Ten or more counts support this clonotype. The CDR3 loop reads CASSGGPGTDTQYF. CDR3 sequence (DNA): TGTGCCAGCAGCGGGGGGCCGGGTACAGATACGCAGTATTTT. The V and J genes are TRBV7-2 and TRBJ2-3; D possibly matches TRBD1 or TRBD2 (6 bases each). CDR3 size: 14 residues. Germline assignment: CDR1 SGHTA and CDR2 FQGNSA. Trimming removed 5 bases from V and 3 bases from J, with 12 bases in between.

V is TRBV3-1 and J is TRBJ1-1, with D possibly matching TRBD1 (6 bases). The CDR3 is made up of 15 amino acids. Germline CDR1 and CDR2: LGHDT and YNNKEL (reference sequence). Trimming cost V 4 bases and J 1 base, with 13 bases left between them. The CDR3 DNA reads as TGTGCCAGCAGCCCAAAACAGGGAGGGAACACTGAAGCTTTCTTT. Its protein is CASSPKQGGNTEAFF.

This chain joins TRBV7-2 and TRBJ1-2; D unresolved. Germline values: CDR1 SGHTA, CDR2 FQGNSA. The CDR3 consists of 13 residues. Trimming cost V 7 bases and J 0 bases, with 9 bases left between them. CDR3 DNA sequence: TGTGCCAGCATAAGTCGATCTAACTATGGCTACACCTTC. It specifies CASISRSNYGYTF.

A remark on this clonotype: A much larger clone differs by one base, so this may be a read error. The chain has TRBV12-3 or TRBV12-4 and TRBJ2-6; perhaps TRBD1 as D (7 bases). CDR3 length equals 17 residues. Deletions cut 8 bases from V and 4 bases from J, with 21 bases between. The CDR3: CASPPPTRGLGANVLTF. The CDR3 nucleotides are TGTGCCAGCCCCCCCCCGACTAGGGGGCTGGGGGCCAACGTCCTGACTTTC.

The chain employs TRBV5-4 and TRBJ2-3; D is unresolved. CDR1 SGHNT and CDR2 YYREEE come from the germline V gene (reference sequence). The V end was cut by 3 bases, the J end by 0 bases, with 14 bases between. The CDR3 consists of 16 residues. CDR3 DNA sequence: TGTGCCAGCAGCTCGTCTAGACTGAAGAGCACAGATACGCAGTATTTT. This encodes CASSSSRLKSTDTQYF.

This clonotype was recorded a few times. V and J are TRBV20-1 and TRBJ1-1; D might be TRBD1 (6 bases). V was trimmed by 6 bases and J by 4 bases, leaving 18 bases between them. In germline, CDR1 is DFQATT, CDR2 SNEGSKA (reference sequence). The CDR3 runs to 14 residues. This chain's CDR3 is CSAPRMGGATEAFF. CDR3 sequence (DNA): TGCAGTGCCCCGAGAATGGGGGGGGCCACTGAAGCTTTCTTT.

The sample holds a few counts of this clonotype. The chain uses TRBV20-1 and TRBJ2-1, with 10 bases identical to TRBD2. V trimming: 5 bases; J trimming: 0 bases; junction bases outside the gene matches: 7. Looked up from germline, CDR1 is DFQATT and CDR2 is SNEGSKA (reference sequence). The CDR3 loop spans 16 amino acids. As DNA, the CDR3 is TGCAGTGCTTCCAGTAGCGGGGGGAGCTCCTACAATGAGCAGTTCTTC. Residues: CSASSSGGSSYNEQFF.

The chain uses TRBV28 and TRBJ1-5; the match to TRBD1 covers 7 bases. Germline lookup yields CDR1 MDHEN and CDR2 SYDVKM. The CDR3 loop spans 14 amino acids. V was clipped by 3 bases and J by 4 bases; unmatched bases: 3. CDR3 amino acids: CASSLGQINQPQHF. Written as DNA, the CDR3 is TGTGCCAGCAGTTTGGGACAGATTAATCAGCCCCAGCATTTT.

The rearrangement joins TRBV12-3 or TRBV12-4 to TRBJ2-1; D perhaps matches TRBD1 (6 bases). V was cut by 6 bases and J by 7 bases, with 13 bases left in between. The CDR3 is 13 residues long. CDR3 sequence: CASRTLGQNEQFF. The CDR3 nucleotides are TGTGCCAGCAGAACTTTAGGACAGAATGAGCAGTTCTTC.

The chain uses TRBV6-5 and TRBJ2-1; 10 bases line up with TRBD1. The CDR3 is made up of 16 amino acids. Germline V gene lookup returns CDR1 MNHEY and CDR2 SVGAGI. J lost 3 bases, V lost 0 bases, and 2 bases had no gene match. CDR3 sequence: CASSYSGQGVYNEQFF. The CDR3 DNA follows: TGTGCCAGCAGTTACTCCGGACAGGGGGTCTACAATGAGCAGTTCTTC.

V usage is TRBV7-9 and J usage is TRBJ2-7; TRBD1 matches at 7 bases. Germline CDR1 and CDR2: SEHNR and FQNEAQ (reference sequence). The V and J ends lost 2 bases and 3 bases, in that order; junction bases with no gene match: 1. This CDR3 region has 13 residues. CDR3 sequence (DNA): TGTGCCAGCAGCTTATCAGGGGGCTACGAGCAGTACTTC. This encodes CASSLSGGYEQYF.

This clonotype has more than one count but fewer than ten. This chain's CDR3 is CSASAGGHEQYF. The DNA for the CDR3 is TGCAGTGCTAGCGCAGGGGGCCATGAGCAGTACTTC. The V and J genes are TRBV20-1 and TRBJ2-7, with TRBD1 matching over 8 bases. With V trimmed by 3 bases and J by 7 bases, 5 bases remained unmatched. The CDR3 is 12 amino acids. Germline V gene data show CDR1 as DFQATT and CDR2 as SNEGSKA (reference sequence).

The V and J genes are TRBV3-1 and TRBJ1-1; D may be TRBD1 (6 bases). The CDR3 consists of 13 residues. The V and J ends lost 7 bases and 5 bases respectively, with 14 bases between them. CDR1 is LGHDT, CDR2 YNNKEL, per germline (reference sequence). Here the CDR3 reads CASTRGGRTEAFF. The CDR3 nucleotides read TGTGCCAGCACTCGGGGGGGGCGGACTGAAGCTTTCTTT.

V gene TRBV4-1 combines with J gene TRBJ1-2; D remains ambiguous. V lost 3 bases and J 5 bases, leaving 19 bases between the germline ends. The CDR3 has 16 residues. Germline CDR1 reads MGHRA; CDR2 reads YSYEKL. The CDR3 spells CASSHEGTGSGYGYTF. CDR3 sequence (DNA): TGCGCCAGCAGCCATGAAGGAACGGGCTCGGGGTATGGCTACACCTTC.

The chain recombines TRBV5-1 with TRBJ2-2; TRBD2 aligns across 10 bases. Trimming cost V 0 bases and J 5 bases; bases outside gene matches: 10. Germline loops: CDR1 SGHRS, CDR2 YFSETQ. The CDR3 is made up of 18 amino acids. The CDR3 bases are TGCGCCAGCAGCTTGGGGGTAGCGGGGGGCACGTCGACCGGGGAGCTGTTTTTT. This sequence encodes CASSLGVAGGTSTGELFF.

This clonotype was seen only a few times. The chain employs TRBV12-3 or TRBV12-4 and TRBJ1-3; D gene unclear. The CDR3 covers 11 residues. Between the trimmed V and J ends, which lost 6 bases and 2 bases, there was a span of 2 bases. CDR3 sequence (DNA): TGTGCCAGCAGACCTGGAAACACCATATATTTT. It is translated as CASRPGNTIYF.

This chain connects TRBV7-6 to TRBJ2-1; tentative D call: TRBD1 (7 bases). Trimming took off 5 bases at V and 0 bases at J, with 14 bases between the two ends. The CDR3 sequence is 16 residues long. Germline CDR1 reads SGHVS; CDR2 reads FNYEAQ. The CDR3 here is CASSGRTGPSYNEQFF. CDR3 nucleotide sequence: TGTGCCAGCAGCGGGAGGACAGGACCCTCCTACAATGAGCAGTTCTTC.

V usage is TRBV7-9 and J usage is TRBJ2-1; D not resolved. V lost 1 base to trimming and J lost 10 bases, with 11 bases between them. The CDR3 contains 13 residues. Germline-derived CDR1 and CDR2 are SEHNR and FQNEAQ (reference sequence). As DNA, the CDR3 is TGTGCCAGCAGCTTAGGTCCCCGCCGGGAGCAGTTCTTC. Protein: CASSLGPRREQFF.

This clonotype was detected only a few times. The J gene is TRBJ2-3, the V gene TRBV20-1; 13 positions agree with TRBD2. Germline assignment: CDR1 DFQATT and CDR2 SNEGSKA (reference sequence). The ends lost 6 bases at V and 0 bases at J; junction bases unmatched: 9. The CDR3 covers 17 residues. CDR3 bases: TGCAGTGCCGGCGGATCGGGACTAGCGGGGAGCACAGATACGCAGTATTTT. It translates to CSAGGSGLAGSTDTQYF.

J is TRBJ1-1 and V is TRBV5-1; perhaps TRBD1 as D (5 bases). The CDR3 runs 15 residues. Germline loops: CDR1 SGHRS, CDR2 YFSETQ. The V end was cut by 7 bases, the J end by 4 bases, with 20 bases between. The CDR3 DNA follows: TGCGCCAGCGGCGAGGGGCCCATGGCGGGCACTGAAGCTTTCTTT. This codes for CASGEGPMAGTEAFF.

This chain links TRBV25-1 with TRBJ1-6; TRBD1 matches 9 bases. There are 14 residues in the CDR3. The V gene's germline CDR1 is MGHDK and CDR2 SYGVNS. Trimming cost V 8 bases and J 8 bases; bases outside gene matches: 7. The chain's CDR3 is CASDGQGFYSPLHF. The CDR3 DNA sequence: TGTGCCAGCGACGGACAGGGGTTTTATTCACCCCTCCACTTT.

This clonotype has a handful of counts. The chain recombines TRBV20-1 with TRBJ2-7; 9 nucleotides match TRBD1. The J segment lost 0 bases and the V segment lost 5 bases, leaving 8 bases of the junction unmatched. Germline CDR1 is DFQATT and CDR2 is SNEGSKA (reference sequence). This CDR3 is 15 amino acids long. The CDR3 region has the DNA TGCAGTGCTGGGGGTCGGACAGGGGTCTCCTACGAGCAGTACTTC. Encoded protein: CSAGGRTGVSYEQYF.